What follows describes a single T cell receptor beta chain. CD8+ and CD4+ T cells from blood underwent TCR beta sequencing. TEMRA cells were FACS-enriched, with CD8+ and CD4+ T cells isolated negatively. The data derive from a study of CD8 T cells in Susac syndrome. Germline lookup yields CDR1 GTSNPN and CDR2 SVGIG (reference sequence). Trimming left V 4 bases short and J 0 bases short, with 7 bases between. The length of the CDR3 is 14 residues. Random-hexamer reverse transcription was applied to about 0.45 to 1 ug RNA. The method of amplification for TCR beta CDR3 was immunoSEQ multiplex PCR, covering 54 Vbeta and 13 Jbeta. TCRdb redid the calling of the immunoSEQ multiplex PCR reads with MiXCR, one entry per CDR3 protein. Among approximately 190,000 distinct CDR3 sequences listed, under 97% were seen once.

The clonotype originates from a human donor with Susac syndrome. This chain uses TRBV30 with TRBJ2-6; TRBD1 is a possible D gene (6 bases). Sample: CD4+ T cells from PBMCs. Written as DNA, the CDR3 is TGTGCCTGGAAGGGGGACTCTGGGGCCAACGTCCTGACTTTC. Translation gives CAWKGDSGANVLTF.